Shown below are 31 T cell receptor beta chains from a single sample sequenced in a study of shared clonotypes between healthy human individuals. Assay: immunoSEQ multiplex PCR; the TCRdb copy retains only in-frame clones and omits some. The data hold fewer than 400,000 clones, with 74% observed a single time. The sample was memory CD4+ T cells sorted from blood. Noted subset: CD45RA-negative fraction. The receptors were gathered from a young man in good health.

The chain employs TRBV25-1 and TRBJ2-7, with D maybe TRBD1 (5 bases). The CDR3 consists of 11 residues. Per the germline V gene, CDR1 is MGHDK and CDR2 is SYGVNS. V lost 4 bases, J lost 8 bases, and 9 bases lay in between. The CDR3 region is CASSAGQQQYF. The CDR3 DNA reads TGTGCCAGCAGTGCAGGGCAACAGCAGTACTTC.

The rearrangement uses TRBV2 and TRBJ1-5, with D possibly being TRBD1 (6 bases). Germline CDR1 is SNHLY and CDR2 is FYNNEI. CDR3 size: 16 residues. The ends were cut back, 6 bases at V and 0 bases at J, with 15 bases in the middle. Written as DNA, the CDR3 is TGTGCCAGCAGCGCAACAGGGTTAGGTAGCAATCAGCCCCAGCATTTT. It yields the protein CASSATGLGSNQPQHF. Variable domain in full (rest from reference TRBV2 and TRBJ1-5): EPEVTQTPSHQVTQMGQEVILRCVPISNHLYFYWYRQILGQKVEFLVSFYNNEISEKSEIFDDQFSVERPDGSNFTLKIRSTKLEDSAMYFCASSATGLGSNQPQHFGDGTRLSIL.

This clone was seen a handful of times. V usage is TRBV18 and J usage is TRBJ2-3, with TRBD2 matching over 8 bases. Germline V gene sequence: CDR1 KGHSH, CDR2 LQKENI. The V gene end was trimmed by 2 bases and the J gene end by 4 bases; junction bases not matched to a gene: 8. The CDR3 is 16 residues long. In DNA form, the CDR3 reads TGTGCCAGCTCACCAAGGGCGGGAGGTGCTGCAGATACGCAGTATTTT. This translates into CASSPRAGGAADTQYF.

V is TRBV6-1 and J is TRBJ1-4, with D unclear. The germline V gene encodes CDR1 MNHNS and CDR2 SASEGT. This CDR3 is 14 amino acids long. V dropped 3 bases and J dropped 7 bases, with 12 bases sitting between them. The CDR3 reads CASSDRRVGEKLFF. The CDR3 coding sequence is TGTGCCAGCAGTGATCGGAGGGTGGGTGAAAAACTGTTTTTT.

The chain has TRBV11-2 and TRBJ2-4; 8 nucleotides align to TRBD2. Germline V gives CDR1 SGHAT, CDR2 FQNNGV. After removal of 1 base from V and 5 bases from J, the junction contained 4 bases not matched to a gene. This CDR3 is built from 15 residues. CDR3 sequence reads: CASSLVSGRENIQYF. CDR3 nucleotides: TGTGCCAGCAGCTTAGTATCCGGGAGGGAAAACATTCAGTACTTC.

The rearrangement joins TRBV5-5 to TRBJ1-2, with a tentative D call TRBD1 (6 bases). The CDR3 sequence is 15 residues long. The germline gives CDR1 SGHKS, CDR2 YYEKEE (reference sequence). V lost 4 bases to trimming and J lost 8 bases, with 21 bases between them. Here the CDR3 reads CASSRTLSRDTGYTF. The CDR3, as DNA: TGTGCCAGCAGCCGTACCCTCAGCCGGGACACCGGCTACACCTTC.

The chain couples TRBV5-4 to TRBJ2-7; 8 bases agree with TRBD1. CDR3 length: 16 amino acids. V shed 4 bases, J shed 1 base, and the junction held 10 bases outside the gene matches. Germline V gene data show CDR1 as SGHNT and CDR2 as YYREEE (reference sequence). The CDR3 DNA sequence: TGTGCCAGCAGCGAACCGGGACAGGTAACTTCCTACGAGCAGTACTTC. It translates to CASSEPGQVTSYEQYF.

The V and J genes are TRBV25-1 and TRBJ2-3; no definite D call. Trimming left V 1 base short and J 3 bases short, with 5 bases between. This CDR3 spans 13 amino acids. Germline V lookup: CDR1 MGHDK, CDR2 SYGVNS. This CDR3 is CASSEWQTDTQYF. CDR3 DNA sequence: TGTGCCAGCAGTGAATGGCAAACAGATACGCAGTATTTT. Full variable domain (rest looked up from reference TRBV25-1 and TRBJ2-3): EADIYQTPRYLVIGTGKKITLECSQTMGHDKMYWYQQDPGMELHLIHYSYGVNSTEKGDLSSESTVSRIRTEHFPLTLESARPSHTSQYLCASSEWQTDTQYFGPGTRLTVL.

The V gene is TRBV5-1, the J gene TRBJ2-4; 7 bases map to TRBD1. The germline V gene has CDR1 SGHRS and CDR2 YFSETQ. V gave up 0 bases and J gave up 2 bases; unmatched junction bases: 8. CDR3 size: 17 residues. This chain's CDR3 is CASSLAATGPSKNIQYF. The CDR3 region has the DNA TGCGCCAGCAGCTTGGCCGCGACAGGGCCGTCCAAAAACATTCAGTACTTC. Filled out from reference TRBV5-1 and TRBJ2-4, the complete variable domain reads KAGVTQTPRYLIKTRGQQVTLSCSPISGHRSVSWYQQTPGQGLQFLFEYFSETQRNKGNFPGRFSGRQFSNSRSEMNVSTLELGDSALYLCASSLAATGPSKNIQYFGAGTRLSVL.

The chain is built from TRBV11-2 and TRBJ1-2; TRBD1 matches at 7 bases. V shed 1 base and J 4 bases; nucleotides not matched to a gene: 3. The CDR3 is 14 residues long. Per the germline V gene, CDR1 is SGHAT and CDR2 is FQNNGV. CDR3 in DNA: TGTGCCAGCAGCTTAGGACAGGGCATCTATGGCTACACCTTC. This gives the protein CASSLGQGIYGYTF.

CDR3 sequence (DNA): TGTGCCAGCAGCTGGACTAGCGGGATAGATACGCAGTATTTT. Translated, it gives CASSWTSGIDTQYF. The chain recombines TRBV5-6 with TRBJ2-3; 12 nucleotides align to TRBD2. The junction had 1 base not matched to a gene; V was cut back by 3 bases and J by 5 bases. Per germline, CDR1 SGHDT and CDR2 YYEEEE. This CDR3 has 14 amino acids.

In regard to this clone: The junction departs from germline at one end; a sequencing error may be responsible. The rearrangement joins TRBV27 to TRBJ2-7; 9 bases line up with TRBD2. The germline CDR1 and CDR2 sequences are MNHEY and SMNVEV (reference sequence). The CDR3 length is 15 residues. CDR3 sequence: CASSSDSGSEFNRHF. CDR3 coding DNA: TGTGCCAGCAGTTCCGATAGCGGGAGTGAATTTAATCGGCACTTC.

The genes are TRBV10-3 and TRBJ2-3, with a weak D call TRBD2 (5 bases). Deletions cut 3 bases from V and 1 base from J, with 11 bases between. There are 15 residues in the CDR3. Germline CDR1 and CDR2: ENHRY and SYGVKD. The CDR3: CAISDVRGGTDTQYF. In DNA form, the CDR3 reads TGTGCCATCAGTGATGTCCGGGGAGGCACAGATACGCAGTATTTT.

In this sample, this clone turned up a few times. The rearrangement joins TRBV5-5 to TRBJ2-5; 8 bases match TRBD2. Trimming removed 5 bases from V and 0 bases from J; junction bases left unmatched: 3. The CDR3 is made up of 14 amino acids. Germline CDR1 and CDR2: SGHKS and YYEKEE (reference sequence). CDR3 region: CASRTSGNQETQYF. The CDR3 nucleotides are TGTGCCAGCAGAACTAGCGGAAACCAAGAGACCCAGTACTTC.

The chain uses TRBV18 and TRBJ1-1; D remains unclear. Germline assignment: CDR1 KGHSH and CDR2 LQKENI. The CDR3 has 14 amino acids. Trimming cost V 0 bases and J 0 bases, with 5 bases left between them. DNA of the CDR3: TGTGCCAGCTCACCACCGTCAGTGAACACTGAAGCTTTCTTT. This translates into CASSPPSVNTEAFF. Full variable domain (missing parts from reference TRBV18 and TRBJ1-1): NAGVMQNPRHLVRRRGQEARLRCSPMKGHSHVYWYRQLPEEGLKFMVYLQKENIIDESGMPKERFSAEFPKEGPSILRIQQVVRGDSAAYFCASSPPSVNTEAFFGQGTRLTVV.

The chain combines TRBV28 with TRBJ2-1, with TRBD2 identical over 10 bases. The germline CDR1 and CDR2 sequences are MDHEN and SYDVKM. The CDR3 contains 17 residues. The junction had 16 bases not matched to a gene; V was cut back by 10 bases and J by 4 bases. CDR3 residues: CATSITKGLADYNEQFF. In nucleotides, the CDR3 is TGTGCCACCAGCATCACCAAAGGACTAGCGGATTACAATGAGCAGTTCTTC.

The chain recombines TRBV29-1 with TRBJ2-7; TRBD2 agrees at 9 bases. J gave up 4 bases and V 4 bases, and 8 bases lay outside the gene matches. This CDR3 region has 14 residues. Germline values: CDR1 SQVTM, CDR2 ANQGSEA. This CDR3 reads CSVVIAGGRYEQYF. In DNA, the CDR3 is TGCAGCGTTGTTATTGCGGGAGGGCGGTACGAGCAGTACTTC.

V is TRBV11-2 and J is TRBJ2-1; 7 bases are shared with TRBD2. This CDR3 is 18 amino acids long. Germline CDR1 is SGHAT and CDR2 is FQNNGV. The ends lost 1 base at V and 9 bases at J; junction bases unmatched: 18. The CDR3 is CASSLVNSGWGSLGEQFF. The DNA of the CDR3 is TGTGCCAGCAGCTTAGTGAATAGCGGGTGGGGCTCTCTGGGTGAGCAGTTCTTC.

J is TRBJ2-3 and V is TRBV9; D may correspond to TRBD1 or TRBD2 (6 bases each). V shed 0 bases and J shed 4 bases, with 18 bases lying between them. The germline V gene encodes CDR1 SGDLS and CDR2 YYNGEE. This CDR3 spans 17 amino acids. CDR3 coding DNA: TGTGCCAGCAGCGTAGACGGCGGGACAAGACGAGCAGATACGCAGTATTTT. It translates to CASSVDGGTRRADTQYF.

The chain is built from TRBV28 and TRBJ1-1; D might be TRBD1 (5 bases). This CDR3 has 16 residues. V dropped 5 bases and J dropped 0 bases, with 16 bases sitting between them. Looked up from germline, CDR1 is MDHEN and CDR2 is SYDVKM. The CDR3 protein is CASSPQSVQVNTEAFF. The CDR3 DNA is TGTGCCAGCAGTCCTCAAAGTGTACAGGTGAACACTGAAGCTTTCTTT.

The J gene is TRBJ2-1, the V gene TRBV9; D is possibly TRBD2 (6 bases). Germline CDR1 is SGDLS and CDR2 is YYNGEE. The CDR3 has 13 residues. The V end was cut by 5 bases, the J end by 5 bases, with 11 bases between. CDR3 nucleotides: TGTGCCAGCAGTCGGACTACCCACAATGAGCAGTTCTTC. This codes for CASSRTTHNEQFF.

The CDR3 protein is CASRSGGDEQFF. As DNA, the CDR3 is TGTGCCAGCAGGAGCGGGGGCGATGAGCAGTTCTTC. The rearrangement uses TRBV6-1 and TRBJ2-1; TRBD2 matches 8 bases. Germline V gene sequence: CDR1 MNHNS, CDR2 SASEGT. Trimming removed 6 bases from V and 8 bases from J; junction bases left unmatched: 3. The CDR3 runs to 12 residues.

As for this clone: Other DNA sequences from this sample encode an identical CDR3 as well. The genes are TRBV7-2 and TRBJ2-5, with D hard to call. In germline, CDR1 is SGHTA, CDR2 FQGNSA. The CDR3 consists of 12 residues. V was trimmed by 5 bases and J by 0 bases, leaving 4 bases between them. CDR3 DNA: TGTGCCAGCAGCCGGTACCAAGAGACCCAGTACTTC. Translating gives CASSRYQETQYF.

The chain joins TRBV5-1 to TRBJ2-5; D tentatively reads TRBD1 or TRBD2 (5 bases each). Looked up from germline, CDR1 is SGHRS and CDR2 is YFSETQ. The CDR3 is made up of 14 amino acids. Trimming cost V 0 bases and J 5 bases, with 11 bases left between them. DNA of the CDR3: TGCGCCAGCAGCTTGGGGGACCTTGTGGAGACCCAGTACTTC. The encoded protein is CASSLGDLVETQYF.

This clone has more than one count but fewer than ten. V and J are TRBV5-6 and TRBJ1-2; D might be TRBD1 (5 bases). The length of the CDR3 is 14 residues. Trimming removed 0 bases at V and 7 bases at J, with 13 bases between. Germline loops: CDR1 SGHDT, CDR2 YYEEEE. The CDR3 nucleotides read TGTGCCAGCAGCTTGGGCGGGGGTTACGGTGGCTACACCTTC. This sequence encodes CASSLGGGYGGYTF.

V usage is TRBV9 and J usage is TRBJ2-3, with D perhaps TRBD1 (7 bases). CDR1 and CDR2 from the germline V gene are SGDLS and YYNGEE. CDR3 length: 17 amino acids. Trimming cost V 0 bases and J 3 bases, with 17 bases left between them. The CDR3 is CASSVGLNRGGTDTQYF. DNA of the CDR3: TGTGCCAGCAGCGTAGGGCTTAACAGGGGAGGTACAGATACGCAGTATTTT.

This sequence joins TRBV29-1 and TRBJ2-7, with 14 bases fitting TRBD2. V lost 7 bases and J lost 4; bases outside the gene matches: 15. The CDR3 is made up of 17 amino acids. The germline V gene encodes CDR1 SQVTM and CDR2 ANQGSEA. In nucleotides, the CDR3 is TGCAGCGGCACGAGGGACAGGGGACTAGCGGGAGAGTACGAGCAGTACTTC. This translates into CSGTRDRGLAGEYEQYF.

The rearrangement uses TRBV6-5 and TRBJ2-5; D call uncertain. CDR1 is MNHEY, CDR2 SVGAGI, per germline. CDR3 length equals 13 residues. Between the trimmed V and J ends, which lost 7 bases and 9 bases, there was a span of 18 bases. The CDR3 loop reads CASTYGPGRPQYF. The CDR3, as DNA: TGTGCCAGCACCTACGGACCCGGACGGCCCCAGTACTTC.

This clone has a handful of counts. V usage is TRBV7-9 and J usage is TRBJ1-2; weak D call: TRBD1 (5 bases). V was clipped by 0 bases and J by 9 bases, with 23 bases between them. The CDR3 is made up of 17 amino acids. Germline values: CDR1 SEHNR, CDR2 FQNEAQ (reference sequence). CDR3 sequence: CASSLARGGYFSPSYTF. The CDR3 DNA sequence: TGTGCCAGCAGCTTAGCGCGGGGGGGTTACTTTTCGCCGAGCTACACCTTC.

The V call is TRBV15, the J call TRBJ1-1; possibly TRBD1 for D (5 bases). This CDR3 region has 15 residues. V was cut by 5 bases and J by 0 bases, with 13 bases left in between. CDR1 is LNHNV and CDR2 is YYDKDF in the germline V gene (reference sequence). The CDR3 coding sequence is TGTGCCACCAGCCCTTCGGACACGCTGAACACTGAAGCTTTCTTT. This translates into CATSPSDTLNTEAFF.

A few counts support this clone. The genes are TRBV2 and TRBJ1-2; TRBD1 is a possible D gene (6 bases). From germline, CDR1 is SNHLY and CDR2 FYNNEI. The CDR3 length is 17 residues. Deletions cut 4 bases from V and 5 bases from J, with 23 bases between. The CDR3 sequence: CASSVNSGQLISYGYTF. Here the CDR3 DNA reads TGTGCCAGCAGTGTGAATTCCGGACAGCTAATTTCTTATGGCTACACCTTC.